The clone carrying this T cell receptor beta chain was detected ten times or more. What it binds is not known. Single TCR cDNA molecules each had their own unique molecular identifier. Using its own MiXCR run on the 5' RACE reads, TCRdb lists one record per CDR3 protein. This table has around 15,000 distinct CDR3 sequences, about 6.5% appearing once. Time point defined: sample taken at primary tumor resection. Around 70 TRACERx patients with early, untreated non-small cell lung cancer donated samples. This entry belongs to a study of spatial heterogeneity in lung cancer. Study results and limitations: Estimated TCR-seq coverage of tumor T cells was only roughly 7% for alpha chains. For beta chains, the corresponding estimate was roughly 12%. Tumors with more nonsynonymous mutations had more expanded intratumoral alpha and beta TCRs. The numbers of ubiquitous and regional expanded TCRs correlated with ubiquitous and regional nonsynonymous mutations, respectively.

This TCR derives from a female donor with early-stage non-small cell lung cancer. The starting material was lung tumor tissue, obtained at surgery.

In DNA form, the CDR3 reads TGTGCCTCGAGGAAGGGGCACACCGGGGAGCTGTTTTTT. It is translated as CASRKGHTGELFF. The genes are TRBV30 and TRBJ2-2, with D possibly being TRBD1 (5 bases). In germline, CDR1 is GTSNPN, CDR2 SVGIG (reference sequence). V dropped 7 bases and J dropped 3 bases, with 12 bases sitting between them. This CDR3 spans 13 amino acids.